In this sample, the clone carrying this TCR beta chain turned up a few times. The data are from a study of T cell changes during pregnancy in multiple sclerosis. The V and J ends lost 1 base and 2 bases respectively, with 12 bases between them. The V gene's germline CDR1 is SGHTA and CDR2 FQGNSA. The CDR3 spans 15 residues. TCRdb keeps only in-frame clones here, not all; method: immunoSEQ multiplex PCR. This table has 55,000 to 85,000 clones, roughly 90% appearing once. The chain couples TRBV7-2 to TRBJ2-7, with D maybe TRBD1 (5 bases). Sample: peripheral blood, taken in the second trimester of pregnancy. This sequence was found in a female donor with multiple sclerosis, enrolled in a pregnancy study. DNA of the CDR3: TGTGCCAGCAGCTTAGGGGGCCTTCAGACCTACGAGCAGTACTTC. This encodes CASSLGGLQTYEQYF.